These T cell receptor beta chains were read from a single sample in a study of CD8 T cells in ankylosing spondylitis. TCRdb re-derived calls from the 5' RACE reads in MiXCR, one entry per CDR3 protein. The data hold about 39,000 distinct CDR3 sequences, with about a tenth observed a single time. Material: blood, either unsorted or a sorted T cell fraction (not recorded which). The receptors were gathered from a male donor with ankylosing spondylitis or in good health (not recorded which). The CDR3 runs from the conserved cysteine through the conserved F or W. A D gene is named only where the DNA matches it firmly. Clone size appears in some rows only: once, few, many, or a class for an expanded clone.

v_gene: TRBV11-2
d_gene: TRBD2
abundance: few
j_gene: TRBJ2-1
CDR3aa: CASNSGGTSGRAEQFF
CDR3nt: TGTGCCAGCAACTCAGGGGGGACTAGCGGGAGGGCCGAGCAGTTCTTC

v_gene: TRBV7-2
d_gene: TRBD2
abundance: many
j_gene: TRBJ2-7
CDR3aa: CASSSSGSSYEQYF
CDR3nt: TGTGCCAGCAGCTCTAGCGGGAGTTCCTACGAGCAGTACTTC

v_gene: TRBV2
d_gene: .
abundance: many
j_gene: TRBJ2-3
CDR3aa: CASSTGAPDTDTQYF
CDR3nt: TGTGCCAGCAGTACGGGGGCGCCGGACACAGATACGCAGTATTTT

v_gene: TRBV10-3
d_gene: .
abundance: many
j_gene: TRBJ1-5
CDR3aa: CAISDGDYSNQPQHF
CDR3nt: TGTGCCATCAGTGATGGCGACTATAGCAATCAGCCCCAGCATTTT

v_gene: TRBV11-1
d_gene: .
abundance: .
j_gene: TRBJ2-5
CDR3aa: CASSLAGLLAPSF
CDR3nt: TGTGCCAGCAGCTTAGCCGGACTACTGGCTCCATCCTTC

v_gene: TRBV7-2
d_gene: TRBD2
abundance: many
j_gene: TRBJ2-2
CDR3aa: CASNPSGVNTGELFF
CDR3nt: TGTGCCAGCAATCCTAGCGGGGTTAACACCGGGGAGCTGTTTTTT

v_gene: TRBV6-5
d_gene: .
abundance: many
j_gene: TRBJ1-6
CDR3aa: CASSYSQGTNSPLHF
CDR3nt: TGTGCCAGCAGTTACTCCCAGGGGACGAATTCACCCCTCCACTTT

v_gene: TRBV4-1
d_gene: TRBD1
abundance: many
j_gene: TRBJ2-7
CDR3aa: CASSLRDRDYEQYF
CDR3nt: TGCGCCAGCAGCCTCCGGGACAGAGACTACGAGCAGTACTTC

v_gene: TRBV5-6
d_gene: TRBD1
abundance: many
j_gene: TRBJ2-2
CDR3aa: CASSSDRVIVDTGELFF
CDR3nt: TGTGCCAGCAGCTCGGACAGGGTGATAGTTGACACCGGGGAGCTGTTTTTT

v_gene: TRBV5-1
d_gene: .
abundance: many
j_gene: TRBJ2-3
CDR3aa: CASSLVGRSTDTQYF
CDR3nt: TGCGCCAGCAGCTTGGTCGGACGGAGCACAGATACGCAGTATTTT

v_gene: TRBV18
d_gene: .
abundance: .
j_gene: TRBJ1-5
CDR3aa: CASSPDKRANQPQHF
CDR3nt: TGTGCCAGCTCACCCGATAAGAGGGCCAATCAGCCCCAGCATTTT

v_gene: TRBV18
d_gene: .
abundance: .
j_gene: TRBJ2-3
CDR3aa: CASSPGLTDTQYF
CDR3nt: TGTGCCAGCTCACCGGGGCTCACAGATACGCAGTATTTT

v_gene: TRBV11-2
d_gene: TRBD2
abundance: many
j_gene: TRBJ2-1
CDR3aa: CASSLAGVLNEQFF
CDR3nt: TGTGCCAGCAGTTTAGCGGGAGTATTAAATGAGCAGTTCTTC

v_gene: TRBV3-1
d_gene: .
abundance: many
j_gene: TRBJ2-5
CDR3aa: CASSSKGGTQYF
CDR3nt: TGTGCCAGCAGTTCAAAGGGGGGGACCCAGTACTTC

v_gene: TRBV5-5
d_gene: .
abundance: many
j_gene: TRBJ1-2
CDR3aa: CASSWDLYGYTF
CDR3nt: TGTGCCAGCAGCTGGGACCTATATGGCTACACCTTC

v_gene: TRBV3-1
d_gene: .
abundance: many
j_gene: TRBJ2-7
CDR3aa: CASSQGDRPGDEQYF
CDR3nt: TGTGCCAGCAGCCAAGGTGACAGGCCCGGTGACGAGCAGTACTTC

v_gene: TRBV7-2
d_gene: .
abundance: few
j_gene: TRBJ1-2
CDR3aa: CASSRSSYGYTF
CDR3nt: TGTGCCAGCAGCCGATCGAGCTATGGCTACACCTTC

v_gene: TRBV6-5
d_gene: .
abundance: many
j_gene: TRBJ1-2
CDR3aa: CASSYGGYGYTF
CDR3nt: TGTGCCAGCAGTTATGGGGGGTATGGCTACACCTTC

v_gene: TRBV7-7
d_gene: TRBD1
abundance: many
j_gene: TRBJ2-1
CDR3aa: CASSLKSGQGYNEQFF
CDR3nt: TGTGCTAGCAGCTTAAAATCGGGACAGGGTTACAATGAGCAGTTCTTC

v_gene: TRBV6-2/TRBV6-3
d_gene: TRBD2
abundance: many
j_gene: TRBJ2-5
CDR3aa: CASRPSGAQETQYF
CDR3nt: TGTGCCAGCAGACCTAGCGGGGCCCAAGAGACCCAGTACTTC

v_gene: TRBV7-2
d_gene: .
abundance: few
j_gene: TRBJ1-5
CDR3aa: CASSTGLPSQPQHF
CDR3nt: TGTGCCAGCAGCACAGGGCTGCCATCTCAGCCCCAGCATTTT